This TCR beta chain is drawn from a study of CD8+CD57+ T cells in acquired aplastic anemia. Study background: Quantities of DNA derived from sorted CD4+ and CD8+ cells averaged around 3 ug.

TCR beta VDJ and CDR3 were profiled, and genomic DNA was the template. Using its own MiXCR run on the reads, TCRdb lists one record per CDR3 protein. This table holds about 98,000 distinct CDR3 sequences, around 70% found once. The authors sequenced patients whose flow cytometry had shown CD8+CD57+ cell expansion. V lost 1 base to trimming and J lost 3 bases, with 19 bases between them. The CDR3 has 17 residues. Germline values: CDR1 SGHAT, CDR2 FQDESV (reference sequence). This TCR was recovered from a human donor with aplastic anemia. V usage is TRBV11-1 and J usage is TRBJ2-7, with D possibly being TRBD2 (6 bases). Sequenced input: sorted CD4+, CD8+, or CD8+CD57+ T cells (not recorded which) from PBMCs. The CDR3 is CASSLDFWASELYEQYF. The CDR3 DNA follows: TGTGCCAGCAGCTTAGATTTTTGGGCTAGCGAACTCTACGAGCAGTACTTC.